The 32 T cell receptor beta chains given below trace back to one sample, sequenced in a study of OX40 agonist ivuxolimab in advanced cancers. Profiling relied on immunoSEQ multiplex PCR, and the TCRdb table lists in-frame clones only, not all of them. The table includes roughly 110,000 clones, 90% detected once. The specimen was CD4+ or CD8+ T cells sorted from blood, collected in a trial of the OX40 agonist ivuxolimab. The receptors originated from an adult with an advanced solid tumor such as melanoma, head and neck, liver or kidney cancer.

The rearrangement uses TRBV6-1 and TRBJ2-7, with 8 bases matching TRBD1. V dropped 5 bases and J dropped 4; count of bases not matched to a gene: 4. The V gene's germline CDR1 is MNHNS and CDR2 SASEGT. There are 13 residues in the CDR3. Here the CDR3 DNA reads TGTGCCAGCAGTATGGACAGGGTATACGAGCAGTACTTC. It translates to CASSMDRVYEQYF.

The genes are TRBV2 and TRBJ1-5, with D maybe TRBD1 (6 bases). This CDR3 is built from 14 residues. The V gene's germline CDR1 is SNHLY and CDR2 FYNNEI. Between the trimmed V and J ends, which lost 9 bases and 3 bases, there was a span of 15 bases. The CDR3 DNA is TGTGCCAGTACTTACCGGGGGGCCAATCAGCCCCAGCATTTT. Its protein is CASTYRGANQPQHF.

CDR3 in amino acids: CASSPSDTQYF. The CDR3 DNA sequence: TGTGCCAGCAGCCCCTCAGATACGCAGTATTTT. The V call is TRBV6-6, the J call TRBJ2-3, with D hard to call. V was trimmed by 6 bases and J by 4 bases, leaving 5 bases between them. This CDR3 spans 11 amino acids. CDR1 is MNHNY, CDR2 SVGAGI, per germline (reference sequence).

The sample holds one count of this clone. The rearrangement uses TRBV7-2 and TRBJ2-2; the D call may be TRBD1 or TRBD2 (5 bases each). This CDR3 is 14 amino acids long. Germline-derived CDR1 and CDR2 are SGHTA and FQGNSA. Trimming pared 3 bases from V and 6 bases from J, leaving 11 bases between. The DNA of the CDR3 is TGTGCCAGCAGCTTGAGGGGTTCGGCCGGGGAGCTGTTTTTT. Encoded protein: CASSLRGSAGELFF.

V usage is TRBV28 and J usage is TRBJ1-2, with TRBD1 matching 9 bases. In germline, CDR1 is MDHEN, CDR2 SYDVKM. The V gene end was trimmed by 7 bases and the J gene end by 1 base; junction bases not matched to a gene: 16. The CDR3 spans 18 residues. The chain's CDR3 is CASNRGTGGASFNYGYTF. DNA of the CDR3: TGTGCCAGCAACAGGGGAACAGGGGGCGCGTCCTTTAACTATGGCTACACCTTC.

The CDR3: CASSPGRRQETQYF. For the CDR3, the DNA is TGTGCCAGCTCACCAGGACGGCGGCAAGAGACCCAGTACTTC. This chain joins TRBV18 and TRBJ2-5; no clear D. Trimming cost V 2 bases and J 2 bases, with 9 bases left between them. Germline V CDR1 and CDR2: KGHSH, LQKENI. This CDR3 comprises 14 residues. The full variable domain, completed using reference TRBV18 and TRBJ2-5, is NAGVMQNPRHLVRRRGQEARLRCSPMKGHSHVYWYRQLPEEGLKFMVYLQKENIIDESGMPKERFSAEFPKEGPSILRIQQVVRGDSAAYFCASSPGRRQETQYFGPGTRLLVL.

J is TRBJ2-7 and V is TRBV21-1. TRBV21-1 is a recognized pseudogene. This CDR3 is built from 13 residues. The CDR3 protein is CASPTGSSYEQYF. CDR3 bases: TGTGCCAGCCCGACGGGCAGTTCCTACGAGCAGTACTTC.

This clone was detected only once. The chain links TRBV7-3 to TRBJ1-2; D perhaps matches TRBD1 (5 bases). V was trimmed by 5 bases and J by 3 bases, leaving 13 bases between them. Germline CDR1 SGHTA, CDR2 FQGTGA. CDR3 length equals 14 residues. The CDR3 DNA is TGTGCCAGCAGCATAGACGGAGGGGACTATGGCTACACCTTC. Encoded protein: CASSIDGGDYGYTF.

V usage is TRBV28 and J usage is TRBJ2-7; D not resolved. CDR1 MDHEN and CDR2 SYDVKM come from the germline V gene. There are 18 residues in the CDR3. Trimming removed 4 bases from V and 1 base from J, with 23 bases in between. CDR3: CASSSPPGRTDGSYEQYF. DNA for the CDR3: TGTGCCAGCAGTTCACCCCCCGGGCGCACGGACGGATCCTACGAGCAGTACTTC.

The chain employs TRBV11-2 and TRBJ2-1; TRBD2 agrees at 7 bases. Germline assignment: CDR1 SGHAT and CDR2 FQNNGV. The CDR3 totals 14 residues. V was pared by 5 bases and J by 9 bases, with 10 bases of the junction left unmatched. For the CDR3, the DNA is TGTGCCAGCAGCCGTGCCGGACTAGACCCTGAGCAGTTCTTC. Its translation: CASSRAGLDPEQFF.

This chain uses TRBV6-6 with TRBJ1-4; unclear D gene. Trimming left V 2 bases short and J 5 bases short, with 9 bases between. The CDR3 has 14 amino acids. Germline lookup yields CDR1 MNHNY and CDR2 SVGAGI (reference sequence). Written as DNA, the CDR3 is TGTGCCAGCAGTTACGGGCAGGCCAATGAAAAACTGTTTTTT. Translation: CASSYGQANEKLFF.

This chain uses TRBV28 with TRBJ2-6, with unresolved D. There are 13 residues in the CDR3. With 6 bases removed from V and 5 bases from J, the gap between germline ends came to 8 bases. The germline CDR1 and CDR2 sequences are MDHEN and SYDVKM. The CDR3 is CASRPQRANVLTF. CDR3 nucleotide sequence: TGTGCCAGCAGGCCCCAACGGGCCAACGTCCTGACTTTC.

This clone was found a few times. This sequence joins TRBV19 and TRBJ1-6; D is ambiguous. Germline-derived CDR1 and CDR2 are LNHDA and SQIVND (reference sequence). The CDR3 consists of 14 residues. Trimming shortened V by 3 bases and J by 7 bases, and 10 bases separated the two germline ends. The CDR3 sequence: CASSIWGGNSPLHF. The CDR3 DNA is TGTGCCAGTAGTATCTGGGGAGGCAATTCACCCCTCCACTTT.

The chain employs TRBV2 and TRBJ1-4; D gene ambiguous. Germline assignment: CDR1 SNHLY and CDR2 FYNNEI. There are 12 residues in the CDR3. Between the trimmed V and J ends, which lost 5 bases and 5 bases, there was a span of 6 bases. The CDR3 bases are TGTGCCAGCAGTCCGGCCAATGAAAAACTGTTTTTT. Its translation: CASSPANEKLFF.

The J gene is TRBJ1-4, the V gene TRBV7-2; D ambiguous. V gave up 4 bases and J gave up 8 bases, with 11 bases separating them. This CDR3 contains 13 residues. The germline V gene has CDR1 SGHTA and CDR2 FQGNSA. CDR3 loop: CASSSPMKEKLFF. The CDR3 DNA reads TGTGCCAGCAGCTCCCCGATGAAGGAAAAACTGTTTTTT. The variable domain in full, completed from reference TRBV7-2 and TRBJ1-4, reads GAGVSQSPSNKVTEKGKDVELRCDPISGHTALYWYRQSLGQGLEFLIYFQGNSAPDKSGLPSDRFSAERTGGSVSTLTIQRTQQEDSAVYLCASSSPMKEKLFFGSGTQLSVL.

This chain links TRBV19 with TRBJ2-7; tentatively, D is TRBD1 (5 bases). Trimming stripped 3 bases from V and 2 bases from J, with 26 bases between. Germline V gene sequence: CDR1 LNHDA, CDR2 SQIVND (reference sequence). The CDR3 sequence is 19 residues long. The DNA for the CDR3 is TGTGCCAGTAGTATCCATCGTGGGCAGGGCTGGGAAGCACCCTACGAGCAGTACTTC. It yields the protein CASSIHRGQGWEAPYEQYF. The full variable domain, rest sourced from reference TRBV19 and TRBJ2-7, is DGGITQSPKYLFRKEGQNVTLSCEQNLNHDAMYWYRQDPGQGLRLIYYSQIVNDFQKGDIAEGYSVSREKKESFPLTVTSAQKNPTAFYLCASSIHRGQGWEAPYEQYFGPGTRLTVT.

The chain has TRBV7-9 and TRBJ1-2, with TRBD1 as a possible D gene (6 bases). Germline V lookup: CDR1 SEHNR, CDR2 FQNEAQ (reference sequence). Trimming removed 5 bases from V and 8 bases from J, with 15 bases in between. The length of the CDR3 is 13 residues. This chain's CDR3 is CASSLTGMGGYTF. The CDR3 coding sequence is TGTGCCAGCAGCCTAACAGGGATGGGAGGCTACACCTTC.

This clone appeared a few times. This sample includes further DNA sequences coding for the same CDR3. The V and J genes are TRBV4-1 and TRBJ2-5; D is perhaps TRBD2 (5 bases). V was clipped by 4 bases and J by 5 bases, with 11 bases between them. The CDR3 runs to 13 residues. Per germline, CDR1 MGHRA and CDR2 YSYEKL. In nucleotides, the CDR3 is TGCGCCAGCAGCCGGCTAGCAGGCGAGACCCAGTACTTC. This codes for CASSRLAGETQYF.

The chain links TRBV9 to TRBJ1-1, with unresolved D. The CDR3 sequence is 13 residues long. Trimming left V 4 bases short and J 4 bases short, with 11 bases between. Germline-derived CDR1 and CDR2 are SGDLS and YYNGEE. The CDR3 is CASSPRTFTEAFF. For the CDR3, the DNA is TGTGCCAGCAGCCCCCGGACCTTCACTGAAGCTTTCTTT.

The gene calls are TRBV7-2 and TRBJ2-7, with 10 bases aligning to TRBD1. CDR1 SGHTA and CDR2 FQGNSA come from the germline V gene. The V gene end was trimmed by 5 bases and the J gene end by 1 base; junction bases not matched to a gene: 11. CDR3 length: 17 residues. The chain's CDR3 is CASSRPYDRGLSYEQYF. The DNA for the CDR3 is TGTGCCAGCAGCCGACCTTACGACAGGGGGCTGTCCTACGAGCAGTACTTC.

The V call is TRBV6-6, the J call TRBJ2-3, with 9 bases matching TRBD1. V shed 6 bases and J 7 bases; nucleotides not matched to a gene: 5. Germline CDR1 is MNHNY and CDR2 is SVGAGI (reference sequence). The CDR3 runs to 13 residues. CDR3 protein: CASRPTGGNTQYF. In DNA, the CDR3 is TGTGCCAGCAGACCGACAGGGGGAAATACGCAGTATTTT.

This clone has only one observation. The V call is TRBV7-2, the J call TRBJ2-7; TRBD1 matches 7 bases. CDR1 SGHTA and CDR2 FQGNSA come from the germline V gene. V lost 3 bases and J lost 5; bases outside the gene matches: 10. This CDR3 has 15 residues. CDR3 amino acids: CASSFDLGQTDEQYF. In DNA, the CDR3 is TGTGCCAGCAGCTTCGATTTGGGACAGACCGACGAGCAGTACTTC.

The CDR3 protein is CASSPQGDYGYTF. The CDR3 coding sequence is TGTGCCAGCAGCCCCCAGGGGGACTATGGCTACACCTTC. The chain employs TRBV9 and TRBJ1-2; TRBD1 matches 7 bases. The germline CDR1 and CDR2 sequences are SGDLS and YYNGEE. This CDR3 is built from 13 residues. V lost 4 bases, J lost 3 bases, and 3 bases stayed unmatched. Looking up the rest from reference TRBV9 and TRBJ1-2 gives the full variable domain: DSGVTQTPKHLITATGQRVTLRCSPRSGDLSVYWYQQSLDQGLQFLIQYYNGEERAKGNILERFSAQQFPDLHSELNLSSLELGDSALYFCASSPQGDYGYTFGSGTRLTVV.

J is TRBJ1-2 and V is TRBV7-9; 7 bases match TRBD1. The germline V gene encodes CDR1 SEHNR and CDR2 FQNEAQ (reference sequence). There are 13 residues in the CDR3. The trim removed 5 bases at V and 5 bases at J, leaving 5 bases unmatched. The CDR3 protein is CASSPTGFYGYTF. Written as DNA, the CDR3 is TGTGCCAGCAGCCCGACAGGGTTTTATGGCTACACCTTC.

The J gene is TRBJ2-1, the V gene TRBV5-1, with a weak D call TRBD2 (5 bases). The germline V gene encodes CDR1 SGHRS and CDR2 YFSETQ. Between the trimmed V and J ends, which lost 4 bases and 8 bases, there was a span of 16 bases. This CDR3 has 14 residues. This CDR3 reads CASSRSAGKDEQFF. As DNA, the CDR3 is TGCGCCAGCAGCAGGTCGGCCGGGAAGGATGAGCAGTTCTTC.

This chain links TRBV18 with TRBJ2-4; D unresolved. The length of the CDR3 is 13 residues. The germline V and J ends were trimmed by 5 bases and 7 bases, with 12 bases remaining between them. Germline CDR1 reads KGHSH; CDR2 reads LQKENI. CDR3 coding DNA: TGTGCCAGCTCATCCGCACAGAAGAACATTCAGTACTTC. Its translation is CASSSAQKNIQYF.

The chain uses TRBV4-1 and TRBJ2-3; 9 positions match TRBD2. The trim removed 3 bases at V and 3 bases at J, leaving 22 bases unmatched. The germline CDR1 and CDR2 sequences are MGHRA and YSYEKL. The CDR3 has 21 residues. The CDR3 DNA follows: TGCGCCAGCAGCCACCCCCATGCGGCTAGCGGGGTTTGGGGGAATACAGATACGCAGTATTTT. This sequence encodes CASSHPHAASGVWGNTDTQYF.

This chain links TRBV30 with TRBJ2-5; TRBD1 might be the D (5 bases). Trimming removed 4 bases at V and 5 bases at J, with 14 bases between. Germline CDR1 and CDR2: GTSNPN and SVGIG (reference sequence). The CDR3 totals 13 residues. This chain's CDR3 is CAWTTGAGETQYF. CDR3 bases: TGTGCCTGGACCACTGGGGCTGGGGAGACCCAGTACTTC.

The DNA for the CDR3 is TGTGCCAGCAGGCCCACTGGGACATCCTATGGCTACACCTTC. Protein sequence: CASRPTGTSYGYTF. The chain carries TRBV6-1 and TRBJ1-2; a weak D match, TRBD1 (6 bases). This CDR3 comprises 14 residues. Trimming removed 6 bases at V and 4 bases at J, with 15 bases between. Germline CDR1 MNHNS, CDR2 SASEGT.

V and J are TRBV5-1 and TRBJ2-7; 7 bases align to TRBD2. The CDR3 is made up of 14 amino acids. Germline values: CDR1 SGHRS, CDR2 YFSETQ. V lost 3 bases and J lost 7; bases outside the gene matches: 10. The CDR3 sequence is CASSSDILGGEQYF. The CDR3 bases are TGCGCCAGCAGCTCGGACATACTCGGGGGGGAGCAGTACTTC.

DNA for the CDR3: TGTGCCAGCAGTTCGGGACAGGGAGCAATCCTCTATGGCTACACCTTC. This codes for CASSSGQGAILYGYTF. V is TRBV28 and J is TRBJ1-2; 9 nucleotides match TRBD1. The ends lost 4 bases at V and 4 bases at J; junction bases unmatched: 10. Germline assignment: CDR1 MDHEN and CDR2 SYDVKM. The CDR3 is 16 residues long.

The V gene is TRBV6-5, the J gene TRBJ1-2; 7 bases agree with TRBD1. Germline V gives CDR1 MNHEY, CDR2 SVGAGI. Trimming cost V 6 bases and J 8 bases; bases outside gene matches: 6. CDR3 size: 12 residues. The CDR3 nucleotides read TGTGCCAGCAGCCCTACAGGGGTCGGCTACACCTTC. It is translated as CASSPTGVGYTF.